This T cell receptor beta chain came from a study of blood T cell repertoires in COVID-19. Study background: The samples span acute and convalescent COVID-19 from the United States, Italy and Spain. The cDNA or gDNA used as material had been derived from T cells, B-cell-depleted T cells, or PBMCs.

Methods used by the authors: How many nucleated cells were present was estimated from reference gene primer amplification. Sequencing used immunoSEQ multiplex PCR; TCRdb keeps in-frame clones, though not all of them. V and J calls and clone size are those listed in that table; D and trimming were worked out from the DNA. Among tens of thousands of clones listed, more than 65% were seen once. Trimming cost V 6 bases and J 4 bases; bases outside gene matches: 7. The CDR3 has 16 amino acids. CDR1 and CDR2 (germline): ENHRY, SYGVKD. Only a few counts were recorded for this clone. The clonotype originates from a man older than 75 with acute or convalescent COVID-19. Sequenced material: peripheral blood. The chain recombines TRBV10-3 with TRBJ2-1; TRBD2 agrees at 12 bases. Here the CDR3 reads CAISYGTSGRYNEQFF. CDR3 coding DNA: TGTGCCATCAGCTACGGGACTAGCGGGCGGTACAATGAGCAGTTCTTC.